These 7 T cell receptor beta chains were all obtained from the same sample, sequenced in a study of blood T cell repertoires in COVID-19. The method was immunoSEQ multiplex PCR; TCRdb's version includes in-frame clones alone and lacks a portion of them. The table shows 45,000 to 60,000 clones, with nearly 90% occurring only once. Specimen: peripheral blood. The receptors were sampled from a middle-aged man with active COVID-19.

V gene TRBV19 combines with J gene TRBJ1-4; TRBD1 aligns across 7 bases. Germline V gives CDR1 LNHDA, CDR2 SQIVND (reference sequence). The CDR3 is 15 amino acids. V lost 7 bases to trimming and J lost 7 bases; unmatched junction nucleotides: 12. CDR3 DNA sequence: TGTGCCAGTACCGACGGAAGGACAGGTCGTGAAAAACTGTTTTTT. It specifies CASTDGRTGREKLFF.

This chain joins TRBV2 and TRBJ1-3; 9 positions match TRBD1. CDR1 is SNHLY, CDR2 FYNNEI, per germline. V lost 6 bases, J lost 7 bases, and 7 bases stayed unmatched. The CDR3 length is 14 residues. Here the CDR3 reads CASSGTGSRNTIYF. The CDR3 DNA sequence: TGTGCCAGCAGCGGGACAGGGAGTAGGAACACCATATATTTT.

The chain employs TRBV9 and TRBJ1-4; perhaps TRBD1 as D (5 bases). V was shortened by 0 bases and J by 0 bases, with 9 bases between the two germline ends. This CDR3 has 16 amino acids. Germline CDR1 and CDR2: SGDLS and YYNGEE. The CDR3 nucleotides read TGTGCCAGCAGCGTAGGACAGTTTGCAACTAATGAAAAACTGTTTTTT. It translates to CASSVGQFATNEKLFF.

This clone was observed a handful of times. V and J are TRBV15 and TRBJ2-3; possible D gene TRBD2, 7 bases. Germline loops: CDR1 LNHNV, CDR2 YYDKDF (reference sequence). This CDR3 contains 16 residues. V was trimmed by 1 base and J by 3 bases, leaving 14 bases between them. In DNA form, the CDR3 reads TGTGCCACCAGCAGAGTGGGCAGGGGAGGGACAGATACGCAGTATTTT. Protein product: CATSRVGRGGTDTQYF.

The rearrangement links TRBV7-9 to TRBJ2-1, with TRBD2 as a possible D gene (6 bases). The CDR3 is 16 amino acids. V was pared by 0 bases and J by 6 bases, with 15 bases between. In germline, CDR1 is SEHNR, CDR2 FQNEAQ (reference sequence). CDR3 protein: CASSLAHSGLGNEQFF. Here the CDR3 DNA reads TGTGCCAGCAGCTTAGCTCATAGCGGTCTCGGCAATGAGCAGTTCTTC. Variable domain in full (rest from reference TRBV7-9 and TRBJ2-1): DTGVSQNPRHKITKRGQNVTFRCDPISEHNRLYWYRQTLGQGPEFLTYFQNEAQLEKSRLLSDRFSAERPKGSFSTLEIQRTEQGDSAMYLCASSLAHSGLGNEQFFGPGTRLTVL.

The J gene is TRBJ1-4, the V gene TRBV5-4, with 7 bases matching TRBD1. V was pared by 1 base and J by 6 bases, with 9 bases of the junction left unmatched. This CDR3 has 16 amino acids. Germline-derived CDR1 and CDR2 are SGHNT and YYREEE (reference sequence). CDR3 nucleotides: TGTGCCAGCAGCTTGACAGGGGTCGGGATGGATGAAAAACTGTTTTTT. Protein sequence: CASSLTGVGMDEKLFF.

The sample holds a few counts of this clone. The chain links TRBV3-1 (or the pseudogene TRBV3-2) to TRBJ2-7; 8 bases match TRBD2. The CDR3 covers 14 residues. Unmatched junction bases numbered 3, after V lost 3 bases and J lost 2 bases. Looked up from germline, CDR1 is LGHDT and CDR2 is YNNKEL (reference sequence). CDR3 sequence (DNA): TGTGCCAGCAGCCATAGCGGGGCACCCTACGAGCAGTACTTC. It encodes CASSHSGAPYEQYF.